Presented here are 8 T cell receptor beta chains from one specimen sequenced in a study of cytomegalovirus exposure and HLA in healthy donors. The PCR was carried out with 60 Vbeta primers and 13 Jbeta primers. Some clones are missing from TCRdb's copy, which holds only in-frame ones; the method was immunoSEQ multiplex PCR. The repertoire holds 110,000 or so clones, with less than 85% as singletons. Sequenced input: PBMCs. The receptors were gathered from a man in his forties or fifties in good health and CMV-seropositive.

The rearrangement uses TRBV9 and TRBJ2-2, with a weak D call TRBD2 (5 bases). The V gene lost 0 bases and the J gene lost 5 bases, with 14 bases spanning the gap. The germline gives CDR1 SGDLS, CDR2 YYNGEE. The CDR3 covers 16 residues. CDR3 bases: TGTGCCAGCAGCGTAGGAGTGGGAGTGAAAACCGGGGAGCTGTTTTTT. Its protein is CASSVGVGVKTGELFF.

The chain carries TRBV18 and TRBJ2-7; no reliable D call. This CDR3 is 14 amino acids long. Germline V gene lookup returns CDR1 KGHSH and CDR2 LQKENI. Trimming took 3 bases from V and 0 from J, leaving 9 bases between them. The CDR3 reads CASSPAGSSYEQYF. CDR3 sequence (DNA): TGTGCCAGCTCACCGGCAGGATCCTCCTACGAGCAGTACTTC. Full variable domain (missing parts from reference TRBV18 and TRBJ2-7): NAGVMQNPRHLVRRRGQEARLRCSPMKGHSHVYWYRQLPEEGLKFMVYLQKENIIDESGMPKERFSAEFPKEGPSILRIQQVVRGDSAAYFCASSPAGSSYEQYFGPGTRLTVT.

The chain couples TRBV4-3 to TRBJ1-1; TRBD1 agrees at 9 bases. This CDR3 is built from 14 residues. The germline V gene encodes CDR1 LGHNA and CDR2 YSLEER. V lost 4 bases and J lost 5; bases outside the gene matches: 5. As DNA, the CDR3 is TGCGCCAGCAGCCCTTGGACAGGGGAGACTGAAGCTTTCTTT. Translated, it gives CASSPWTGETEAFF.

This clone has only one observation. CDR3 in amino acids: CASSLGRKSYEQYF. For the CDR3, the DNA is TGTGCCAGCAGTTTGGGGAGAAAATCCTACGAGCAGTACTTC. The chain is built from TRBV28 and TRBJ2-7; perhaps TRBD2 as D (5 bases). With 3 bases removed from V and 1 base from J, the gap between germline ends came to 10 bases. Germline lookup yields CDR1 MDHEN and CDR2 SYDVKM. The CDR3 consists of 14 residues.

The chain is built from TRBV6-5 and TRBJ2-7; D remains ambiguous. The CDR3 consists of 13 residues. Per the germline V gene, CDR1 is MNHEY and CDR2 is SVGAGI. V lost 4 bases and J lost 4, with 11 bases in between. CDR3 region: CASSSSEPYEQYF. The CDR3 DNA reads TGTGCCAGCAGTTCCAGCGAGCCTTACGAGCAGTACTTC.

This clone was detected only once. The gene calls are TRBV5-1 and TRBJ2-7; D might be TRBD1 (6 bases). The V and J ends lost 0 bases and 3 bases respectively, with 7 bases between them. This CDR3 contains 13 residues. CDR1 is SGHRS, CDR2 YFSETQ, per germline. The CDR3, as DNA: TGCGCCAGCAGCTTGGTGGGACACTACGAGCAGTACTTC. This gives the protein CASSLVGHYEQYF.

The chain joins TRBV5-1 to TRBJ2-1, with TRBD2 matching 10 bases. With 0 bases clipped from V and 7 bases from J, the junction kept 4 bases outside the gene matches. The length of the CDR3 is 15 residues. The germline V gene encodes CDR1 SGHRS and CDR2 YFSETQ. CDR3 coding DNA: TGCGCCAGCAGCTTGGCGGCTAGCGGGAGAAATGAGCAGTTCTTC. It is translated as CASSLAASGRNEQFF.

The gene calls are TRBV9 and TRBJ2-7; 10 nucleotides align to TRBD2. The CDR3 consists of 15 residues. Germline loops: CDR1 SGDLS, CDR2 YYNGEE. The junction had 7 bases not matched to a gene; V was cut back by 3 bases and J by 4 bases. CDR3 DNA sequence: TGTGCCAGCAGCGCTTCTAGCGGGAGAGGGTACGAGCAGTACTTC. Its translation is CASSASSGRGYEQYF.